A selection of T cell receptor beta chains follows, all from one sample in a study of blood T cell dynamics during melanoma immunotherapy. Assay used: immunoSEQ multiplex PCR; TCRdb lists only in-frame clones, some missing. This table holds approximately 4,500 clones, around 81% found once. The specimen was blood, collected from a patient treated with checkpoint blockade. The origin of the receptors is a human donor with melanoma. Both conserved end residues are part of each CDR3. A D gene is named only where the DNA matches it firmly. Clone size appears in some rows only: once, few, many, or a class for an expanded clone.

v_call	d_call	j_call	clone_size	cdr3_nt	cdr3_aa
TRBV4-1	-	TRBJ2-7	-	TGCGCCAGCAGCCAAGAGGGGGTGGCCTACGAGCAGTACTTC	CASSQEGVAYEQYF
TRBV4-1	TRBD1	TRBJ2-7	once	TGCGCCAGCAGCCCACTCCTCCTCCTCCGGGACAGGGGTTCCGAGCAGTACTTC	CASSPLLLLRDRGSEQYF
TRBV27	-	TRBJ2-1	-	TGTGCCAGCAGTTTATACGGGACCATCAGCTCCTACAATGAGCAGTTCTTC	CASSLYGTISSYNEQFF
TRBV7-2	TRBD1	TRBJ2-3	-	TGTGCCAGCAGCTTTGGGACAGGGAGTCCAGATACGCAGTATTTT	CASSFGTGSPDTQYF
TRBV5-1	TRBD1	TRBJ1-6	-	TGCGCCAGCACCCCGCTTGCAGGGGGCTTAAATTCACCCCTCCACTTT	CASTPLAGGLNSPLHF
TRBV4-2	-	TRBJ2-5	few	TGTGCCAGCAGCCAAGCCAGCGGACCGCAAGAGACCCAGTACTTC	CASSQASGPQETQYF
TRBV2	-	TRBJ1-1	-	TGTGCCAGCAGTGAAAAAGTTAACACTGAAGCTTTCTTT	CASSEKVNTEAFF
TRBV5-5	-	TRBJ2-2	few	TGTGCCAGCAGCTTGAAAGCAGTGGGGAACACCGGGGAGCTGTTTTTT	CASSLKAVGNTGELFF
TRBV18	TRBD1	TRBJ1-2	-	TGTGCCAGCTCACCACCTGCAGGACAGGGGTATGGCTACACCTTC	CASSPPAGQGYGYTF
TRBV4-2	-	TRBJ1-1	few	TGTGCCAGCAGCTTTAGGTACACTGAAGCTTTCTTT	CASSFRYTEAFF
TRBV5-4	-	TRBJ2-1	-	TGTGCCAGCAGCTTGAGCTCGAGCTCCTACAATGAGCAGTTCTTC	CASSLSSSSYNEQFF